The TCR beta chain under discussion was sequenced for a study of spatial heterogeneity in lung cancer. Across the whole study: The count of detected beta-chain sequences consistently exceeded that of alpha-chain sequences.

TCRdb recomputed calls from the 5' RACE reads with MiXCR, one row per CDR3 protein. The sample includes more than 10,000 distinct CDR3 sequences, around 15% of them seen just once. This CDR3 spans 14 amino acids. Germline-derived CDR1 and CDR2 are LGHDT and YNNKEL (reference sequence). The V end was cut by 2 bases, the J end by 0 bases, with 8 bases between. Time point: sample taken at primary tumor resection. Whole RNA was taken from tumor, nontumor lung or frozen PBMC; it was then sequenced unsorted. The TCR sequence derives from a male donor with early-stage non-small cell lung cancer. The chain links TRBV3-1 to TRBJ2-7; D tentatively fits TRBD1 or TRBD2 (5 bases each). Sequenced here: PBMCs, sampled at surgery. The DNA of the CDR3 is TGTGCCAGCAGCCAACTAGGGACCTCCTACGAGCAGTACTTC. It codes for CASSQLGTSYEQYF.